These 5 T cell receptor beta chains originate from one sample sequenced in a study of PD-L1 blockade in urothelial cancer. Profiling relied on immunoSEQ multiplex PCR, and the TCRdb table lists in-frame clones only, not all of them. The top ten clones hold 4.5% to 6.5% of a sample with about 80,000 clones, 75% to 90% of them seen once. This material consisted of PBMCs, taken around atezolizumab (anti-PD-L1) treatment. The receptors were gathered from a woman between 65 and 79 years old with urothelial cancer.

CDR3 region: CASSSGLAGHTDTQYF. CDR3 DNA sequence: TGTGCCAGCAGCTCAGGACTAGCGGGGCACACAGATACGCAGTATTTT. The V gene is TRBV5-4, the J gene TRBJ2-3, with TRBD2 matching 12 bases. Per germline, CDR1 SGHNT and CDR2 YYREEE (reference sequence). CDR3 length equals 16 residues. V lost 3 bases and J lost 2; bases outside the gene matches: 4.

The rearrangement uses TRBV13 and TRBJ2-7; the match to TRBD2 covers 7 bases. V shed 2 bases and J 1 base; nucleotides not matched to a gene: 5. The CDR3 length is 15 residues. In germline, CDR1 is PRHDT, CDR2 FYEKMQ (reference sequence). The CDR3: CASSLTPGGSYEQYF. CDR3 coding DNA: TGTGCCAGCAGCTTAACCCCGGGGGGATCCTACGAGCAGTACTTC.

This chain connects TRBV5-1 to TRBJ2-5, with unresolved D. The V and J ends lost 0 bases and 7 bases respectively, with 10 bases between them. Germline V lookup: CDR1 SGHRS, CDR2 YFSETQ. The CDR3 is 13 amino acids. The CDR3, as DNA: TGCGCCAGCAGCTTGGGCCCAGGTAGGACCCAGTACTTC. This gives the protein CASSLGPGRTQYF.

The chain links TRBV10-3 to TRBJ2-5, with D uncertain. Trimming pared 0 bases from V and 4 bases from J, leaving 9 bases between. The CDR3 has 14 amino acids. The V gene's germline CDR1 is ENHRY and CDR2 SYGVKD. CDR3 region: CAISESLVVETQYF. In nucleotides, the CDR3 is TGTGCCATCAGTGAGTCGCTAGTAGTAGAGACCCAGTACTTC.

The chain links TRBV30 to TRBJ1-1; D is unresolved. V was shortened by 5 bases and J by 3 bases, with 13 bases between the two germline ends. The germline V gene has CDR1 GTSNPN and CDR2 SVGIG (reference sequence). This CDR3 comprises 13 residues. CDR3 sequence (DNA): TGTGCCTGGGAGGTGTCATCTTACACTGAAGCTTTCTTT. It translates to CAWEVSSYTEAFF.